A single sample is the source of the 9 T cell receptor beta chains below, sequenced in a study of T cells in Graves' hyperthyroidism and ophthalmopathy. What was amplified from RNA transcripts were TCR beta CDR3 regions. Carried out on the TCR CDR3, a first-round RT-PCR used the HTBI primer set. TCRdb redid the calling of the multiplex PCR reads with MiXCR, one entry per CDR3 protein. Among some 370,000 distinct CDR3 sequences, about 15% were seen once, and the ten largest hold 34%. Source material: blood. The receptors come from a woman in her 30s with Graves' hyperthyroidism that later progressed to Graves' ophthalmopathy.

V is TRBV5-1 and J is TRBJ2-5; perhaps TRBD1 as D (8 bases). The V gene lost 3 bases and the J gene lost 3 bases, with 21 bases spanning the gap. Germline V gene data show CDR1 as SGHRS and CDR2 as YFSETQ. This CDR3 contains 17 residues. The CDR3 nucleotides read TGCGCCAGCAGCTCCGGGAGGACAGGGCGACGTAAAGAGACCCAGTACTTC. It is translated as CASSSGRTGRRKETQYF.

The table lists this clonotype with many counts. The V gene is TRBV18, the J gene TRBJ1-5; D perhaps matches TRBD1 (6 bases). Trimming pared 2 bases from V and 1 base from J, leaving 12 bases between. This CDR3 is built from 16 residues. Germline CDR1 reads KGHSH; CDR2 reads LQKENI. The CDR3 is CASSPRGGISNQPQHF. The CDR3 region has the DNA TGTGCCAGCTCACCAAGGGGGGGAATAAGCAATCAGCCCCAGCATTTT.

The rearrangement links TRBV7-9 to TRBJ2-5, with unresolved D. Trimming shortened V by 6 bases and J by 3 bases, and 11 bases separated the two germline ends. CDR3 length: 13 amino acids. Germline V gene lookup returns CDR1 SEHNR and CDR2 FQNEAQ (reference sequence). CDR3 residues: CASRAIPEETQYF. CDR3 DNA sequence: TGTGCCAGCAGGGCCATACCAGAAGAGACCCAGTACTTC.

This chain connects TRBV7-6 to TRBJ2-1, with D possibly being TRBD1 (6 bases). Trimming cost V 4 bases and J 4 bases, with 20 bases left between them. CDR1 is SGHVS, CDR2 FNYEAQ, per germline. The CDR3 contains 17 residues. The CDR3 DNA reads TGTGCCAGCAGCTCCAAGACCGGGACACCCTTATACAATGAGCAGTTCTTC. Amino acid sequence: CASSSKTGTPLYNEQFF.

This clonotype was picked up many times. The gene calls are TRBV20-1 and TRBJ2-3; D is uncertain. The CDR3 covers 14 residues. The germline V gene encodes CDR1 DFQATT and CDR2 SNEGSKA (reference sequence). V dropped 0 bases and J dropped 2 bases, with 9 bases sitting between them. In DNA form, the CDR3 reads TGCAGTGCTAGAGATGGTGGCGACACAGATACGCAGTATTTT. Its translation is CSARDGGDTDTQYF.

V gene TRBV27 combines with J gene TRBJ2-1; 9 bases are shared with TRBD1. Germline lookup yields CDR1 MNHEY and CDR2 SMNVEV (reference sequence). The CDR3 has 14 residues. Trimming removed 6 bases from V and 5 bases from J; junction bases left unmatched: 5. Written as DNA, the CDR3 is TGTGCCAGCAGCCGGGACAGGGAGAACAATGAGCAGTTCTTC. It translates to CASSRDRENNEQFF.

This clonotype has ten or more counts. The CDR3 spells CASSAMTSGSYEQYF. The CDR3 DNA is TGTGCCAGCAGTGCGATGACTAGCGGTTCCTACGAGCAGTACTTC. The chain is built from TRBV6-1 and TRBJ2-7, with 9 bases that match TRBD2. The CDR3 has 15 residues. The germline CDR1 and CDR2 sequences are MNHNS and SASEGT. V dropped 4 bases and J dropped 1; count of bases not matched to a gene: 5.

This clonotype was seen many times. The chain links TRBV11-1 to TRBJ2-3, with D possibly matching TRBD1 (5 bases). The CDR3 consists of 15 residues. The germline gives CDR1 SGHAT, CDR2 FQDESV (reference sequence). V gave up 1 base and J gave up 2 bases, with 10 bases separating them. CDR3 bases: TGTGCCAGCAGCTTAGGGCAGGGCACCACAGATACGCAGTATTTT. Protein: CASSLGQGTTDTQYF.

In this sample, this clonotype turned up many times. The CDR3 DNA sequence: TGTGCCAGCTCTGCATACCGATACAATGAGCAGTTCTTC. Protein product: CASSAYRYNEQFF. The chain joins TRBV6-2 or TRBV6-3 to TRBJ2-1; no clear D. Trimming cost V 8 bases and J 4 bases, with 12 bases left between them. Germline V gene data show CDR1 as MNHEY and CDR2 as SVGEGT. The CDR3 is 13 amino acids.